The 17 T cell receptor beta chains presented below share a single source sample, sequenced in a study of identical twins. Each CDR3 protein gets one entry after TCRdb re-called the 5' RACE reads with MiXCR. The sample consists of 450,000 to 650,000 distinct CDR3 sequences, roughly 9.5% of them appearing once. The sample was also linked to a second study, of yellow fever vaccine responses in identical twins.

What was sequenced was PBMCs. Every receptor here comes from a young woman in good health.

The rearrangement links TRBV20-1 to TRBJ2-3; TRBD2 is a possible D gene (5 bases). The V and J ends lost 7 bases and 2 bases respectively, with 13 bases between them. Per the germline V gene, CDR1 is DFQATT and CDR2 is SNEGSKA (reference sequence). This CDR3 has 13 residues. CDR3 sequence: CSVNSGPTDTQYF. CDR3 sequence (DNA): TGCAGTGTGAACAGCGGCCCCACAGATACGCAGTATTTT.

The chain employs TRBV7-2 and TRBJ2-5; 9 nucleotides agree with TRBD2. Germline V gives CDR1 SGHTA, CDR2 FQGNSA. The J segment lost 0 bases and the V segment lost 3 bases, leaving 8 bases of the junction unmatched. There are 17 residues in the CDR3. The CDR3 protein is CASSLVFGLAHQETQYF. The CDR3 coding sequence is TGTGCCAGCAGCTTGGTTTTCGGACTAGCGCACCAAGAGACCCAGTACTTC.

This clonotype was counted at least ten times. V is TRBV7-2 and J is TRBJ2-5; D remains unclear. Looked up from germline, CDR1 is SGHTA and CDR2 is FQGNSA. V lost 2 bases and J 3 bases, leaving 7 bases between the germline ends. The CDR3 is made up of 13 amino acids. The chain's CDR3 is CASSLWAKETQYF. In DNA form, the CDR3 reads TGTGCCAGCAGCTTATGGGCCAAAGAGACCCAGTACTTC.

A few counts support this clonotype. The chain combines TRBV27 with TRBJ2-5; D call uncertain. The CDR3 runs 13 residues. Germline V gives CDR1 MNHEY, CDR2 SMNVEV (reference sequence). V shed 3 bases and J shed 1 base, with 6 bases lying between them. CDR3 loop: CASSFYSQETQYF. CDR3 DNA: TGTGCCAGCAGTTTCTACAGCCAAGAGACCCAGTACTTC.

This chain uses TRBV20-1 with TRBJ1-2, with 7 bases identical to TRBD1. The CDR3 loop spans 11 amino acids. Per the germline V gene, CDR1 is DFQATT and CDR2 is SNEGSKA (reference sequence). The junction had 7 bases not matched to a gene; V was cut back by 2 bases and J by 13 bases. The CDR3 spells CSARPTGTTTF. DNA for the CDR3: TGCAGTGCTAGACCGACAGGGACCACCACCTTC.

This clonotype has ten or more counts. The CDR3 here is CASSLAGLAVSYNEQFF. In DNA, the CDR3 is TGCGCCAGCAGCTTGGCCGGTTTAGCGGTCTCCTACAATGAGCAGTTCTTC. The chain couples TRBV5-1 to TRBJ2-1; maybe TRBD2 (6 bases). Trimming pared 0 bases from V and 0 bases from J, leaving 13 bases between. The CDR3 sequence is 17 residues long. From germline, CDR1 is SGHRS and CDR2 YFSETQ.

The chain carries TRBV6-5 and TRBJ1-5; no clear D. Germline CDR1 reads MNHEY; CDR2 reads SVGAGI. The germline V and J ends were trimmed by 6 bases and 6 bases, with 9 bases remaining between them. CDR3 size: 12 residues. The CDR3 region has the DNA TGTGCCAGCAGAGGATGGGGTCAGCCCCAGCATTTT. Amino acid sequence: CASRGWGQPQHF.

This clonotype was seen repeatedly, ten times or more. V usage is TRBV6-1 and J usage is TRBJ2-7; unclear D gene. Germline V gives CDR1 MNHNS, CDR2 SASEGT. Trimming took off 6 bases at V and 3 bases at J, with 15 bases between the two ends. The CDR3 spans 14 residues. CDR3 sequence: CASRESILNYEQYF. The CDR3 region has the DNA TGTGCCAGCAGGGAGAGCATACTGAACTACGAGCAGTACTTC.

This clonotype was observed a few times. The chain is built from TRBV7-2 and TRBJ2-5; D might be TRBD2 (6 bases). The ends were cut back, 4 bases at V and 7 bases at J, with 25 bases in the middle. Germline V gene sequence: CDR1 SGHTA, CDR2 FQGNSA. This CDR3 has 17 amino acids. The CDR3 sequence is CASSYPVEGTFLGTQYF. CDR3 nucleotide sequence: TGTGCCAGCAGCTATCCGGTGGAGGGAACCTTTCTGGGGACCCAGTACTTC.

This clonotype was counted a few times. The chain joins TRBV5-6 to TRBJ2-1, with TRBD1 matching 8 bases. Germline lookup yields CDR1 SGHDT and CDR2 YYEEEE. The CDR3 consists of 15 residues. V shed 4 bases and J 10 bases; nucleotides not matched to a gene: 13. The CDR3 here is CASSVYGQGGSEQFF. Written as DNA, the CDR3 is TGTGCCAGCAGCGTCTACGGACAGGGAGGCAGCGAGCAGTTCTTC. The complete variable domain, with remaining parts taken from reference TRBV5-6 and TRBJ2-1, reads DAGVTQSPTHLIKTRGQQVTLRCSPKSGHDTVSWYQQALGQGPQFIFQYYEEEERQRGNFPDRFSGHQFPNYSSELNVNALLLGDSALYLCASSVYGQGGSEQFFGPGTRLTVL.

This clonotype was detected ten times or more. The V gene is TRBV29-1, the J gene TRBJ2-7; a possible D gene is TRBD2 (5 bases). Trimming removed 6 bases at V and 2 bases at J, with 14 bases between. The CDR3 has 13 residues. Looked up from germline, CDR1 is SQVTM and CDR2 is ANQGSEA. The CDR3 coding sequence is TGCAGCGTGCTAGACGGGGAACCCTACGAGCAGTACTTC. It yields the protein CSVLDGEPYEQYF.

V usage is TRBV4-3 and J usage is TRBJ2-1, with a tentative D call TRBD1 (6 bases). There are 15 residues in the CDR3. Germline CDR1 reads LGHNA; CDR2 reads YSLEER. Between the trimmed V and J ends, which lost 0 bases and 7 bases, there was a span of 13 bases. The CDR3 DNA follows: TGCGCCAGCAGCCAAGATCTGTATACAGGGAATGAGCAGTTCTTC. Its protein is CASSQDLYTGNEQFF.

In its sample, this clonotype was seen a few times. The chain has TRBV5-1 and TRBJ2-3; TRBD1 matches 8 bases. The germline V gene has CDR1 SGHRS and CDR2 YFSETQ. J lost 1 base, V lost 4 bases, and 14 bases had no gene match. The CDR3 is 18 amino acids. The CDR3 is CASSRGTGTPLGTDTQYF. The CDR3 coding sequence is TGCGCCAGCAGCCGCGGGACAGGTACCCCTCTGGGCACAGATACGCAGTATTTT.

This clonotype appeared many times. The chain couples TRBV5-1 to TRBJ2-7; 9 positions match TRBD1. Germline lookup yields CDR1 SGHRS and CDR2 YFSETQ. The CDR3 covers 15 residues. Trimming at V came to 0 bases and at J to 3 bases, leaving 4 bases not matched to a gene. CDR3 region: CASSLGGTGIYEQYF. In DNA, the CDR3 is TGCGCCAGCAGCTTGGGAGGGACAGGGATCTACGAGCAGTACTTC. Drawing the rest from reference TRBV5-1 and TRBJ2-7, the complete variable domain is KAGVTQTPRYLIKTRGQQVTLSCSPISGHRSVSWYQQTPGQGLQFLFEYFSETQRNKGNFPGRFSGRQFSNSRSEMNVSTLELGDSALYLCASSLGGTGIYEQYFGPGTRLTVT.

This clonotype was seen a few times. The rearrangement joins TRBV5-1 to TRBJ1-3; D unresolved. Per germline, CDR1 SGHRS and CDR2 YFSETQ. This CDR3 comprises 13 residues. Trimming removed 4 bases from V and 4 bases from J, with 9 bases in between. The DNA of the CDR3 is TGCGCCAGCAGCCAAACCAACGGAAACACCATATATTTT. Translated, it gives CASSQTNGNTIYF.

This sequence joins TRBV20-1 and TRBJ2-3; D is possibly TRBD2 (5 bases). CDR3 size: 15 residues. With 3 bases removed from V and 7 bases from J, the gap between germline ends came to 20 bases. In germline, CDR1 is DFQATT, CDR2 SNEGSKA (reference sequence). CDR3 region: CSASSGSRRGYTQYF. CDR3 sequence (DNA): TGCAGTGCTAGTTCGGGGAGCCGGAGAGGTTATACGCAGTATTTT.

At least ten counts were recorded for this clonotype. The V call is TRBV7-2, the J call TRBJ2-1; 8 positions match TRBD2. The CDR3 sequence is 16 residues long. V shed 3 bases, J shed 2 bases, and the junction held 6 bases outside the gene matches. Germline CDR1 and CDR2: SGHTA and FQGNSA. The DNA for the CDR3 is TGTGCCAGCAGCTTGAGAAGCGGGAGTCCCTACAATGAGCAGTTCTTC. Translation: CASSLRSGSPYNEQFF.